This T cell receptor (beta chain) was documented in a study of cytomegalovirus exposure and HLA in healthy donors. These donors counted as nominally healthy when sampled, but unrecorded immune exposures were likely. As to this clone: Its specificity is unknown.

60 Vbeta and 13 Jbeta primers were used in PCR. TCRdb's copy holds only in-frame clones and misses some; the assay was immunoSEQ multiplex PCR. The sample carries some 170,000 clones, roughly 74% recorded once. Study outcomes and limitations: One cluster of highly shared sequence variants probably arose as a sequencing artifact. According to an earlier analysis, most TCR beta V segments yielded productive rearrangements about 87% or about 30% of the time.

The sequenced material came from PBMCs. The receptor was derived from a female donor in good health and CMV-seronegative.

The CDR3 DNA reads TGTGCCAGCGGGGCGGGGGCGTTCCATGAGCAGTTCTTC. As protein: CASGAGAFHEQFF. V and J are TRBV6-5 and TRBJ2-1; tentatively, D is TRBD2 (7 bases). V was pared by 8 bases and J by 8 bases, with 16 bases between. The CDR3 extends over 13 amino acids. Germline V lookup: CDR1 MNHEY, CDR2 SVGAGI.